Given below is one TCR beta chain in context. The antigen remains undetermined. This sample was included in a study of T cells expressing NK-cell markers. General study results and limits: Dominance of the CD3+CD56-NKG2C+ fraction by these clonotypes also held in a handful of donors. Dominant NKG2C+ clonotypes made up about 1.0-7.5% of CD8+ T cells in six donors.

TCR beta libraries carry UMIs added by 5'RACE template switching. After re-calling the 5' RACE reads, TCRdb lists one entry per CDR3 protein, DNA absent. Its clone listing holds fewer than 200,000 distinct CDR3 sequences. CDR3 size: 13 residues. Germline V gives CDR1 SGHKS, CDR2 YYEKEE (reference sequence). This clonotype originated in a woman between 18 and 69 years old in good health. The sample consisted of blood T cells: a sorted CD56 or NKG2C T cell subset, CD4+ or CD8+ T cells, or bulk PBMC T cells (not recorded which). The chain links TRBV5-5 to TRBJ1-5. The CDR3: CASSLTDGQPQHF.